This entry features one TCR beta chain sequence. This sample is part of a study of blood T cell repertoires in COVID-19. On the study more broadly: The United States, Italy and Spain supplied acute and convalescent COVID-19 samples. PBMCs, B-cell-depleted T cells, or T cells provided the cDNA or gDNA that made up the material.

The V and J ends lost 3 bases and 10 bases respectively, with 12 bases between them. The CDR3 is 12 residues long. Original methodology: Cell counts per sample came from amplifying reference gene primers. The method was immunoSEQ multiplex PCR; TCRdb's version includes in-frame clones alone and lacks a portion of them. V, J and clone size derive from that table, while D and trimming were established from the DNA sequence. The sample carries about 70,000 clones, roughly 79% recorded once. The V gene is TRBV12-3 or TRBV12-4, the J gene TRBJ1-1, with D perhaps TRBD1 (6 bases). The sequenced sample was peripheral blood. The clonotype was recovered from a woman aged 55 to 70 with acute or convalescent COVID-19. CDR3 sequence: CASSFNTGRAFF. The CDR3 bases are TGTGCCAGCAGTTTTAATACAGGGCGAGCTTTCTTT.